This T cell receptor (beta chain) was obtained from a study of shared clonotypes between healthy human individuals. V lost 1 base and J lost 5; bases outside the gene matches: 9. This CDR3 region has 16 residues. CDR1 is SGHNT, CDR2 YYREEE, per germline (reference sequence). Each donor was a Caucasian adult residing in Nashville, Tennessee. Naive CD4+ cells were CD45RA-selected; the remaining cells were memory. Authors' analysis steps: ImmunoSEQ output lacked quality scores and full-length reads, limiting matched filtering. Data came from immunoSEQ multiplex PCR; TCRdb stores just in-frame clones and leaves some out. The DNA was the basis for D and trimming; V, J and clone size are from that table. The table includes almost 750,000 clones, approximately 72% detected once.

This TCR was sampled from a woman in her 30s in good health. This chain links TRBV5-4 with TRBJ2-1; 7 bases align to TRBD2. The specimen sequenced was memory CD4+ T cells sorted from blood. Regarding subset: CD45RA-negative fraction. CDR3 nucleotide sequence: TGTGCCAGCAGCTTGTATGCGGGAGCGCGAAACAATGAGCAGTTCTTC. Protein sequence: CASSLYAGARNNEQFF.